Following are 21 T cell receptor beta chains from one sample sequenced in a study of post-analysis software for immune sequencing data. The authors incorporated unique molecular identifiers into the TCR beta cDNA libraries. TCRdb itself ran the PCR reads through MiXCR, one entry per CDR3 protein. The sample consists of fewer than 850,000 distinct CDR3 sequences, roughly 46% of them appearing once. Their antigens are not known. Study-wide findings and caveats: Comparison of patients with controls showed five TRBV segments more frequent in patients, TRBV5-6, TRBV5-1 and TRBV20-1 among them.

Material for sequencing was blood. The source is a girl aged 10 to 17 with multiple sclerosis.

This clonotype was seen a handful of times. The rearrangement joins TRBV6-6 to TRBJ2-4; 10 bases line up with TRBD1. The ends lost 4 bases at V and 1 base at J; junction bases unmatched: 4. This CDR3 contains 16 residues. Germline V lookup: CDR1 MNHNY, CDR2 SVGAGI (reference sequence). CDR3 coding DNA: TGTGCCAGCAGTTTGACAGGGGGCTTCGCCAAAAACATTCAGTACTTC. Translated: CASSLTGGFAKNIQYF.

The chain combines TRBV5-1 with TRBJ2-3, with D unresolved. The CDR3 has 12 residues. Trimming shortened V by 0 bases and J by 9 bases, and 8 bases separated the two germline ends. Per germline, CDR1 SGHRS and CDR2 YFSETQ. The CDR3 DNA reads TGCGCCAGCAGCTTGGATGATTCAACGCAGTATTTT. This codes for CASSLDDSTQYF. The full variable domain, with the rest looked up from reference TRBV5-1 and TRBJ2-3, is KAGVTQTPRYLIKTRGQQVTLSCSPISGHRSVSWYQQTPGQGLQFLFEYFSETQRNKGNFPGRFSGRQFSNSRSEMNVSTLELGDSALYLCASSLDDSTQYFGPGTRLTVL.

This chain connects TRBV7-3 to TRBJ1-1, with D possibly being TRBD1 (5 bases). Trimming shortened V by 5 bases and J by 0 bases, and 16 bases separated the two germline ends. Germline CDR1 SGHTA, CDR2 FQGTGA. CDR3 length: 16 amino acids. Here the CDR3 reads CASSPRGGGMNTEAFF. The CDR3 coding sequence is TGTGCCAGCAGCCCTCGTGGTGGGGGGATGAACACTGAAGCTTTCTTT.

The chain links TRBV5-5 to TRBJ2-1; D unclear. Germline CDR1 reads SGHKS; CDR2 reads YYEKEE (reference sequence). The CDR3 sequence is 13 residues long. Trimming removed 2 bases at V and 5 bases at J, with 8 bases between. The CDR3 loop is CASSLGIDNEQFF. In nucleotides, the CDR3 is TGTGCCAGCAGCTTAGGTATTGACAATGAGCAGTTCTTC.

The chain joins TRBV10-3 to TRBJ2-3; D ambiguous. CDR3 length: 16 residues. CDR1 is ENHRY and CDR2 is SYGVKD in the germline V gene. Trimming left V 2 bases short and J 2 bases short, with 14 bases between. CDR3 loop: CAISERSETPTDTQYF. The CDR3, as DNA: TGTGCCATCAGTGAGCGCTCAGAGACCCCCACAGATACGCAGTATTTT.

This clonotype came up a few times. This chain joins TRBV3-1 and TRBJ2-3, with a tentative D call TRBD1 (5 bases). CDR1 and CDR2 (germline): LGHDT, YNNKEL (reference sequence). This CDR3 contains 16 residues. V was clipped by 1 base and J by 2 bases, with 13 bases between them. The CDR3 region has the DNA TGTGCCAGCAGCCAAGCTTCCAGGGTGGACACAGATACGCAGTATTTT. Translating it yields CASSQASRVDTDTQYF.

This CDR3 reads CSAAPTGDDYGYTF. For the CDR3, the DNA is TGCAGTGCTGCCCCGACAGGGGACGACTATGGCTACACCTTC. The chain employs TRBV20-1 and TRBJ1-2, with 8 bases that match TRBD1. The CDR3 covers 14 residues. The trim removed 5 bases at V and 3 bases at J, leaving 8 bases unmatched. Per the germline V gene, CDR1 is DFQATT and CDR2 is SNEGSKA (reference sequence).

This chain joins TRBV10-3 and TRBJ2-7, with TRBD2 identical over 12 bases. CDR3 length: 13 residues. V lost 6 bases to trimming and J lost 5 bases; unmatched junction nucleotides: 2. Per germline, CDR1 ENHRY and CDR2 SYGVKD. This CDR3 is CAIRTSGSDEQYF. The CDR3 DNA is TGTGCCATCAGGACTAGCGGGAGCGACGAGCAGTACTTC.

The V gene is TRBV27, the J gene TRBJ2-1; the match to TRBD2 covers 12 bases. V shed 5 bases and J 9 bases; nucleotides not matched to a gene: 20. Germline CDR1 and CDR2: MNHEY and SMNVEV (reference sequence). The CDR3 has 19 amino acids. CDR3: CASSDRLAGVWAEGSEQFF. The DNA of the CDR3 is TGTGCCAGCAGTGACCGACTAGCGGGAGTATGGGCCGAAGGGAGTGAGCAGTTCTTC.

Only a few counts were recorded for this clonotype. The J gene is TRBJ2-1, the V gene TRBV29-1; a possible D gene is TRBD2 (6 bases). CDR1 and CDR2 from the germline V gene are SQVTM and ANQGSEA. The CDR3 is 16 amino acids. V was trimmed by 5 bases and J by 2 bases, leaving 19 bases between them. CDR3 sequence (DNA): TGCAGCGTTTCGATTCCGGGACTCACCCCCTACAATGAGCAGTTCTTC. The encoded protein is CSVSIPGLTPYNEQFF.

This clonotype showed up just a few times. The CDR3 loop is CSANPLGDWSSYNEQFF. The CDR3 nucleotides are TGCAGTGCTAATCCCTTAGGGGACTGGAGCTCCTACAATGAGCAGTTCTTC. J is TRBJ2-1 and V is TRBV20-1; D perhaps matches TRBD2 (6 bases). V was pared by 4 bases and J by 0 bases, with 19 bases between. Germline lookup yields CDR1 DFQATT and CDR2 SNEGSKA (reference sequence). The CDR3 runs to 17 residues.

The V gene is TRBV20-1, the J gene TRBJ2-1, with unresolved D. The CDR3 is 15 amino acids. V dropped 3 bases and J dropped 3 bases, with 15 bases sitting between them. CDR1 DFQATT and CDR2 SNEGSKA come from the germline V gene (reference sequence). CDR3 nucleotides: TGCAGTGCTAGCTCCCTGGGGTCCAACTACAATGAGCAGTTCTTC. This encodes CSASSLGSNYNEQFF.

The rearrangement links TRBV20-1 to TRBJ1-1, with D uncertain. Germline CDR1 DFQATT, CDR2 SNEGSKA (reference sequence). The CDR3 totals 12 residues. V was clipped by 3 bases and J by 8 bases, with 13 bases between them. CDR3 amino acids: CSASSRLIEAFF. CDR3 sequence (DNA): TGCAGTGCTAGTTCGCGGTTAATAGAAGCTTTCTTT.

This clonotype was detected a few times. The chain is built from TRBV20-1 and TRBJ2-7; unclear D gene. Trimming shortened V by 6 bases and J by 2 bases, and 17 bases separated the two germline ends. This CDR3 has 14 residues. Germline CDR1 and CDR2: DFQATT and SNEGSKA (reference sequence). The DNA for the CDR3 is TGCAGTGCCCCCGGGCAGCGTTCGACCTACGAGCAGTACTTC. This translates into CSAPGQRSTYEQYF.

The chain links TRBV11-2 to TRBJ1-6; TRBD1 might be the D (5 bases). The ends were cut back, 5 bases at V and 7 bases at J, with 12 bases in the middle. The germline V gene has CDR1 SGHAT and CDR2 FQNNGV. The CDR3 runs to 14 residues. The CDR3, as DNA: TGTGCCAGCAGCCCCCTCGGGGGGAATTCACCCCTCCACTTT. It specifies CASSPLGGNSPLHF.

This clonotype occurred a few times. V and J are TRBV7-2 and TRBJ2-1; D is undetermined. This CDR3 contains 13 residues. The ends were cut back, 7 bases at V and 4 bases at J, with 11 bases in the middle. CDR1 is SGHTA and CDR2 is FQGNSA in the germline V gene. The CDR3 coding sequence is TGTGCCAGCACCCCCGACGGATACAATGAGCAGTTCTTC. Translating it yields CASTPDGYNEQFF.

This chain links TRBV12-3 or TRBV12-4 with TRBJ2-1; D not resolved. Trimming removed 0 bases at V and 4 bases at J, with 7 bases between. There are 14 residues in the CDR3. DNA for the CDR3: TGTGCCAGCAGTTTAGCCCCCGGGTACAATGAGCAGTTCTTC. Amino acid sequence: CASSLAPGYNEQFF.

The chain recombines TRBV7-9 with TRBJ1-1; D unclear. Trimming took 2 bases from V and 2 from J, leaving 24 bases between them. Germline-derived CDR1 and CDR2 are SEHNR and FQNEAQ (reference sequence). The length of the CDR3 is 19 residues. This CDR3 reads CASSLWADWGGPTNTEAFF. The CDR3 nucleotides read TGTGCCAGCAGCTTATGGGCGGATTGGGGAGGACCGACCAACACTGAAGCTTTCTTT.

This clonotype was observed a few times. V usage is TRBV12-3 or TRBV12-4 and J usage is TRBJ2-7; TRBD1 matches 9 bases. Unmatched junction bases numbered 5, after V lost 5 bases and J lost 0 bases. The CDR3 has 15 residues. DNA of the CDR3: TGTGCCAGCAGTCAGGGACAGGGAAGCTCCTACGAGCAGTACTTC. Its translation is CASSQGQGSSYEQYF.

This clonotype was detected only once. V usage is TRBV11-2 and J usage is TRBJ2-2; possibly TRBD2 for D (5 bases). Germline V gene lookup returns CDR1 SGHAT and CDR2 FQNNGV. This CDR3 has 13 amino acids. V was shortened by 0 bases and J by 8 bases, with 7 bases between the two germline ends. Here the CDR3 DNA reads TGTGCCAGCAGCTTAGATCGGGGAGGGGAGCTGTTTTTT. As protein: CASSLDRGGELFF.

This clonotype was observed a handful of times. The chain joins TRBV27 to TRBJ2-7; 10 nucleotides match TRBD2. V shed 6 bases and J 1 base; nucleotides not matched to a gene: 15. Germline CDR1 reads MNHEY; CDR2 reads SMNVEV (reference sequence). The CDR3 runs 18 residues. CDR3 DNA: TGTGCCAGCAGCTCTTCCCGGACTAGCGGCATAATATCCTACGAGCAGTACTTC. Amino acid sequence: CASSSSRTSGIISYEQYF.